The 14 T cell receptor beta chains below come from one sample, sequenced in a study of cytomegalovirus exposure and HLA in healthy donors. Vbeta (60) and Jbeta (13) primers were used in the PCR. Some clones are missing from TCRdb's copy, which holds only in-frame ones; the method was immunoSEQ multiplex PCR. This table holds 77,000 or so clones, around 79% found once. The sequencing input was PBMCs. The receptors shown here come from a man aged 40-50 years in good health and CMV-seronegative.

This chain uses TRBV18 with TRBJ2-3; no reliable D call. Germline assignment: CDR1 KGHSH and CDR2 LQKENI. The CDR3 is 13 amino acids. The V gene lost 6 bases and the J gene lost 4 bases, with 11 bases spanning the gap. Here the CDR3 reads CASSSSSSDTQYF. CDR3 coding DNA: TGTGCCAGCTCCTCGTCCAGTTCAGATACGCAGTATTTT.

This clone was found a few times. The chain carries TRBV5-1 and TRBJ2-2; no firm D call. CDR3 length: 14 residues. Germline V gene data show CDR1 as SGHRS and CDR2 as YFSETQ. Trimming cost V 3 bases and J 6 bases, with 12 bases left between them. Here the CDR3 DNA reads TGCGCCAGCAGCTCTCCGTCGGTACCCGGGGAGCTGTTTTTT. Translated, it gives CASSSPSVPGELFF.

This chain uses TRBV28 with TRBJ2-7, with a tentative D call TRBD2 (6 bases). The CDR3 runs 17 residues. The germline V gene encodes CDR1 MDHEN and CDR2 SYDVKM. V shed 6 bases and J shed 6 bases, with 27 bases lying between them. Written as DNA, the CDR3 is TGTGCCAGCAGCTTTTTCCTTCCCGGGAGACCTACGGGCGAGCAGTACTTC. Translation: CASSFFLPGRPTGEQYF.

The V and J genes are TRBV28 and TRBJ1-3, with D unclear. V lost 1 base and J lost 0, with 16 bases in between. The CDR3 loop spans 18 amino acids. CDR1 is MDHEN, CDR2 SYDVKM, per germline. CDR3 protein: CASSLYGTAPSSGNTIYF. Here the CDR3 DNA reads TGTGCCAGCAGTTTATACGGCACAGCTCCGAGCTCTGGAAACACCATATATTTT.

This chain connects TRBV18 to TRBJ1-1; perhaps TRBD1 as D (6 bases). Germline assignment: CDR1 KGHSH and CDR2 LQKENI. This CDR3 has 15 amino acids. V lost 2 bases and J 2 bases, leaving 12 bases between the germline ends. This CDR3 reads CASSPTGWTNTEAFF. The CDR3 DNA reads TGTGCCAGCTCACCAACAGGGTGGACCAACACTGAAGCTTTCTTT.

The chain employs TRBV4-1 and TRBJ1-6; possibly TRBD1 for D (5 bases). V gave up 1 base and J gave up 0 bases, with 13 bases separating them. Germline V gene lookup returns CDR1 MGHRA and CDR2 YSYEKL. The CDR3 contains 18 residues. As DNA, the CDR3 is TGCGCCAGCAGCCAAGTCCTTTCGGGGGTCTCCTATAATTCACCCCTCCACTTT. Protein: CASSQVLSGVSYNSPLHF.

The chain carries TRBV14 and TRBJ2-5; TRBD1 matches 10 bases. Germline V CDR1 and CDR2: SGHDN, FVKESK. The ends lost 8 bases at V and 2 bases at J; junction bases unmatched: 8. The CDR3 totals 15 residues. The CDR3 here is CASGRRTGGQETQYF. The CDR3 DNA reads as TGTGCCAGCGGGAGAAGGACAGGGGGGCAAGAGACCCAGTACTTC. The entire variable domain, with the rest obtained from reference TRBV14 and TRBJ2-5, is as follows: EAGVTQFPSHSVIEKGQTVTLRCDPISGHDNLYWYRRVMGKEIKFLLHFVKESKQDESGMPNNRFLAERTGGTYSTLKVQPAELEDSGVYFCASGRRTGGQETQYFGPGTRLLVL.

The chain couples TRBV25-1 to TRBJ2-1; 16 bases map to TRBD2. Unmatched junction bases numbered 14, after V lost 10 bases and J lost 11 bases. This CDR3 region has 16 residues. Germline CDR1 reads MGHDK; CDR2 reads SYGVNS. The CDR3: CATKEIGTSGRGKQFF. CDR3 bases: TGTGCCACCAAAGAAATTGGGACTAGCGGGAGGGGAAAGCAGTTCTTC.

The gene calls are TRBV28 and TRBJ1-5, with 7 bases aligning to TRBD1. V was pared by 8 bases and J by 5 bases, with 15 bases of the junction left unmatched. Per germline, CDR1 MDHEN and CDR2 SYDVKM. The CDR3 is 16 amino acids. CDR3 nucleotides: TGTGCCAGCGGGTATAAGGGGGCCCGGATTGATCAGCCCCAGCATTTT. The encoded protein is CASGYKGARIDQPQHF.

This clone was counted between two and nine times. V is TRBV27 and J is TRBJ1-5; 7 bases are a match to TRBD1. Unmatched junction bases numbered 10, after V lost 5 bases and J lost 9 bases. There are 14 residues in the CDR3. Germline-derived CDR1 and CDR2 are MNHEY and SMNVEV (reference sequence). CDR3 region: CASSLQGRSRPQHF. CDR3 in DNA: TGTGCCAGCAGTCTACAGGGGAGAAGTCGGCCCCAGCATTTT.

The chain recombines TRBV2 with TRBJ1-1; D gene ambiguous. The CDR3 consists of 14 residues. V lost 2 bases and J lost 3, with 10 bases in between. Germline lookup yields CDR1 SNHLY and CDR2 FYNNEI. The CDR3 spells CASSERRSDTEAFF. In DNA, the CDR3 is TGTGCCAGCAGTGAAAGAAGGAGTGACACTGAAGCTTTCTTT.

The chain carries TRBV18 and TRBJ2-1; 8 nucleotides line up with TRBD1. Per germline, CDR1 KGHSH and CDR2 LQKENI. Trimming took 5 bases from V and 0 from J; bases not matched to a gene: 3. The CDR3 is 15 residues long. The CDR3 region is CASSSGQVSYNEQFF. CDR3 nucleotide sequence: TGTGCCAGCTCATCGGGACAGGTCTCCTACAATGAGCAGTTCTTC.

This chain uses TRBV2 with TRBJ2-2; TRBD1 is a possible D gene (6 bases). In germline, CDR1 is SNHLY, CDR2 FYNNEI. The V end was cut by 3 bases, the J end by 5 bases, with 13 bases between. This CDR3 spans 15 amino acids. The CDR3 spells CASSELRGGTGELFF. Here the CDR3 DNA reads TGTGCCAGCAGTGAGCTCAGGGGTGGGACCGGGGAGCTGTTTTTT.

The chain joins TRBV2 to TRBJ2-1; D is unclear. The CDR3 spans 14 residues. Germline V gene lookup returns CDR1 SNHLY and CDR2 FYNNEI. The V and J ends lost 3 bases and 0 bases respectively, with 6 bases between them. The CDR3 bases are TGTGCCAGCAGTGAGTACACCTCCTACAATGAGCAGTTCTTC. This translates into CASSEYTSYNEQFF.